This TCR beta chain appears in the sequencing data of a study of T cells after yellow fever vaccination. Across the study: The authors prepared low-cell-number fractions using SMART-Seq v4 Ultra Low Input. Study-wide points: Overall, a small share of clonotypes was seen in both CD4 and CD8 compartments. Most primary-vaccination clones recurred post-booster (nearly 98% CD4, 85% to 90% CD8). Although the secondary response was weaker, it peaked faster, at day 5 versus 15.

Trimming removed 7 bases from V and 2 bases from J; junction bases left unmatched: 8. Germline CDR1 reads LGHNA; CDR2 reads YNFKEQ. There are 16 residues in the CDR3. TCRdb ran MiXCR on the 5' RACE reads and lists one entry per CDR3 protein. The table lists around 200,000 distinct CDR3 sequences, approximately 9.9% of them singletons. This clonotype was detected a few times. The antigen remains undetermined. This chain connects TRBV4-2 to TRBJ2-2, with 9 nucleotides matching TRBD1. This TCR was sampled from a man aged 18 to 30 who received the YFV17D yellow fever vaccine. The sample in question was CD8+ T cells sorted from PBMCs, obtained 15 days after the yellow fever booster vaccination. CDR3 protein: CASTHLGQGNTGELFF. The CDR3 region has the DNA TGTGCCAGCACCCATCTGGGACAGGGAAACACCGGGGAGCTGTTTTTT.